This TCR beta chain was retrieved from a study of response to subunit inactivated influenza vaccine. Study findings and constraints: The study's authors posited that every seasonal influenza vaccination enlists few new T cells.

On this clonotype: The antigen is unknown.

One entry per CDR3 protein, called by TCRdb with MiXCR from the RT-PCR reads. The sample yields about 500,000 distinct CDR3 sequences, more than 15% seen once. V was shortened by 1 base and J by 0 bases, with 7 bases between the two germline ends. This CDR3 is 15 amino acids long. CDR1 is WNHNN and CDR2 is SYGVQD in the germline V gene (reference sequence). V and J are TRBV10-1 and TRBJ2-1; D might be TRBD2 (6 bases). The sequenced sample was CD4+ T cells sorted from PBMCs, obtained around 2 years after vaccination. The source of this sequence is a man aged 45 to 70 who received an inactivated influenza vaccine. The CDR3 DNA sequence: TGCGCCAGCAGTGAGTTCGGGAGCTCCTACAATGAGCAGTTCTTC. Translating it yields CASSEFGSSYNEQFF.